The 14 T cell receptor beta chains below come from one sample, sequenced in a study of T cell repertoires in cytomegalovirus infection (dated by TCRdb to between 2018 and 2021). Sequenced on an Illumina HiSeq 1500. TCRdb reprocessing: public reads trimmed at Q25 with fastp, clones called with MiXCR, in-frame beta chains kept. Every CDR3 protein is listed once, alongside the most common genes and DNA of its rows. The table for this sample lists 900,000 to 950,000 distinct CDR3 sequences; more than 25% of them were counted only once. The ten biggest clones cover over 12% of the sample. The treatment or condition label, read with the paper, signifies: in vitro stimulation with specific CMV peptide epitopes to enrich CMV-specific T cells. These TCRs are of unknown antigen specificity. Sequences were derived from cultured CD8+ T cells from PBMCs, sampled from culture after CMV antigen stimulation. The source of these receptors is a human donor in good health (CMV status not recorded). Some clones in this sample may be carry-over from other donors' samples.

This clonotype showed up just a few times. V is TRBV5-1 and J is TRBJ2-1; tentative D call: TRBD1 (7 bases). V was shortened by 4 bases and J by 7 bases, with 21 bases between the two germline ends. The germline V gene has CDR1 SGHRS and CDR2 YFSETQ. CDR3 length equals 16 residues. CDR3 residues: CASSGIADGRGNEQFF. CDR3 bases: TGCGCCAGCAGCGGGATAGCGGACGGCAGGGGGAATGAGCAGTTCTTC.

The chain recombines TRBV20-1 with TRBJ2-3, with 7 bases lining up with TRBD2. With V trimmed by 3 bases and J by 2 bases, 8 bases remained unmatched. The CDR3 spans 15 residues. Germline CDR1 is DFQATT and CDR2 is SNEGSKA (reference sequence). This chain's CDR3 is CSASDSGATTDTQYF. Here the CDR3 DNA reads TGCAGTGCTAGTGACAGCGGGGCCACCACAGATACGCAGTATTTT.

In its sample, this clonotype was seen a few times. This rearrangement joins TRBV4-3 to TRBJ1-2; 7 positions agree with TRBD1. The J segment lost 5 bases and the V segment lost 11 bases, leaving 14 bases of the junction unmatched. This CDR3 spans 14 amino acids. Germline CDR1 reads LGHNA; CDR2 reads YSLEER. The CDR3 here is CASRGEGVNYGYTF. CDR3 bases: TGCGCCTCCAGGGGGGAGGGAGTCAATTATGGCTACACCTTC.

This clonotype was recorded many times. The rearrangement joins TRBV6-5 to TRBJ2-1; the D is unclear. The CDR3 covers 11 residues. Trimming took 2 bases from V and 10 from J, leaving 6 bases between them. Germline loops: CDR1 MNHEY, CDR2 SVGAGI. The CDR3, as DNA: TGTGCCAGCAGTTACGGGGTCGAGCAGTTCTTC. Encoded protein: CASSYGVEQFF.

The rearrangement joins TRBV12-3 or TRBV12-4 to TRBJ1-2; D is undetermined. This CDR3 is 13 amino acids long. The V end lost 4 bases, the J end lost 6 bases, and 12 bases lay between the germline ends. The CDR3 DNA sequence: TGTGCCAGCAGTTACGGGTCTCGGGATGGCTACACCTTC. Translated, it gives CASSYGSRDGYTF.

The J gene is TRBJ2-7, the V gene TRBV19; weak D call: TRBD2 (5 bases). V gave up 2 bases and J gave up 7 bases, with 12 bases separating them. The CDR3 is 13 amino acids. Germline assignment: CDR1 LNHDA and CDR2 SQIVND (reference sequence). The CDR3 DNA reads TGTGCCAGTAGTATAAGTTCGGACTGGGAGCAGTACTTC. This encodes CASSISSDWEQYF. The whole variable domain, remainder taken from reference TRBV19 and TRBJ2-7, is DGGITQSPKYLFRKEGQNVTLSCEQNLNHDAMYWYRQDPGQGLRLIYYSQIVNDFQKGDIAEGYSVSREKKESFPLTVTSAQKNPTAFYLCASSISSDWEQYFGPGTRLTVT.

There are many counts of this clonotype. The chain recombines TRBV7-6 with TRBJ2-2; 9 positions match TRBD2. The J segment lost 8 bases and the V segment lost 0 bases, leaving 10 bases of the junction unmatched. Germline CDR1 SGHVS, CDR2 FNYEAQ. This CDR3 comprises 17 residues. The CDR3 bases are TGTGCCAGCAGCTTAGCGCAGCGGGGGGTGCTGAGAGGGGAGCTGTTTTTT. Translated, it gives CASSLAQRGVLRGELFF.

The V call is TRBV27, the J call TRBJ1-5; D uncertain. Germline V gene sequence: CDR1 MNHEY, CDR2 SMNVEV (reference sequence). Trimming pared 0 bases from V and 0 bases from J, leaving 6 bases between. This CDR3 region has 15 residues. The CDR3 sequence is CASSLSKYSNQPQHF. The CDR3, as DNA: TGTGCCAGCAGTTTATCCAAGTATAGCAATCAGCCCCAGCATTTT.

The chain joins TRBV7-6 to TRBJ2-6; D not resolved. Germline V gene sequence: CDR1 SGHVS, CDR2 FNYEAQ. The CDR3 totals 16 residues. Deletions cut 0 bases from V and 4 bases from J, with 10 bases between. This CDR3 is CASSLARPPGANVLTF. CDR3 nucleotide sequence: TGTGCCAGCAGCTTAGCGCGGCCCCCCGGGGCCAACGTCCTGACTTTC. The full variable domain, its missing parts supplied by reference TRBV7-6 and TRBJ2-6, is GAGVSQSPRYKVTKRGQDVALRCDPISGHVSLYWYRQALGQGPEFLTYFNYEAQQDKSGLPNDRFSAERPEGSISTLTIQRTEQRDSAMYRCASSLARPPGANVLTFGAGSRLTVL.

About this clonotype itself: At one end, the junction sequence differs from germline, possibly due to a read error. V usage is TRBV7-6 and J usage is TRBJ2-1, with D perhaps TRBD1 or TRBD2 (5 bases each). Germline values: CDR1 SGHVS, CDR2 FNYEAQ. The CDR3 is made up of 15 amino acids. Written as DNA, the CDR3 is TGTGCCAGCAGCTTAGGGGGGAGCTCCTGCAATGAGCAGTTCTTC. Protein: CASSLGGSSCNEQFF.

The chain has TRBV3-1 and TRBJ2-1, with D perhaps TRBD2 (5 bases). There are 13 residues in the CDR3. CDR1 LGHDT and CDR2 YNNKEL come from the germline V gene (reference sequence). Trimming shortened V by 4 bases and J by 9 bases, and 13 bases separated the two germline ends. CDR3 sequence reads: CASSPTGSPEQFF. The CDR3 DNA reads TGTGCCAGCAGCCCGACGGGGTCGCCTGAGCAGTTCTTC.

The V call is TRBV5-5, the J call TRBJ1-5; 9 bases are a match to TRBD1. CDR1 and CDR2 (germline): SGHKS, YYEKEE (reference sequence). The CDR3 extends over 16 amino acids. Trimming cost V 4 bases and J 4 bases; bases outside gene matches: 9. Here the CDR3 DNA reads TGTGCCAGCAGCCCTCGGGACAGGGTACCAAATCAGCCCCAGCATTTT. Its translation: CASSPRDRVPNQPQHF.

This clonotype occurred many times. This rearrangement joins TRBV7-2 to TRBJ1-1; D remains unclear. The CDR3 is 14 residues long. Germline V gene lookup returns CDR1 SGHTA and CDR2 FQGNSA. V was cut by 5 bases and J by 0 bases, with 10 bases left in between. CDR3 sequence reads: CASSRTLMNTEAFF. The CDR3 coding sequence is TGTGCCAGCAGCCGGACCTTGATGAACACTGAAGCTTTCTTT.

The chain has TRBV7-9 and TRBJ2-5; 7 bases align to TRBD2. Germline V gene sequence: CDR1 SEHNR, CDR2 FQNEAQ (reference sequence). There are 12 residues in the CDR3. J gave up 10 bases and V 1 base, and 3 bases lay outside the gene matches. The chain's CDR3 is CASSLGGGGQYF. The CDR3 DNA is TGTGCCAGCAGCTTAGGGGGCGGGGGCCAGTACTTC.